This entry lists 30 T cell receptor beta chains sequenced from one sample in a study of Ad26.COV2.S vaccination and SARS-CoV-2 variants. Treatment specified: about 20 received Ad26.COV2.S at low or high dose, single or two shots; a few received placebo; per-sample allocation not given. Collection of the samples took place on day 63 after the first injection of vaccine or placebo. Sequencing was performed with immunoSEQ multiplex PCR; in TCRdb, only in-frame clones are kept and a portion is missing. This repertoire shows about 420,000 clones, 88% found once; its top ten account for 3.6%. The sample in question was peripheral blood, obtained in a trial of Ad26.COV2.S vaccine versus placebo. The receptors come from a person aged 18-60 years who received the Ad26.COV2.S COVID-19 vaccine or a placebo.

The CDR3 DNA reads TGTGCCAGCAGTCTAGCGGGGGGCCGGGATACGCAGTATTTT. This encodes CASSLAGGRDTQYF. The V and J genes are TRBV25-1 and TRBJ2-3, with 11 bases that match TRBD2. From germline, CDR1 is MGHDK and CDR2 SYGVNS. J gave up 6 bases and V 5 bases, and 4 bases lay outside the gene matches. The CDR3 length is 14 residues.

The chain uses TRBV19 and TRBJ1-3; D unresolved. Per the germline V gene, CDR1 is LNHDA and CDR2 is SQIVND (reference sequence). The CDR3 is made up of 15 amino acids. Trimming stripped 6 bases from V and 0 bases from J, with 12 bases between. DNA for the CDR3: TGTGCCAGTAGCTGGACGGGCTTCTCTGGAAACACCATATATTTT. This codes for CASSWTGFSGNTIYF.

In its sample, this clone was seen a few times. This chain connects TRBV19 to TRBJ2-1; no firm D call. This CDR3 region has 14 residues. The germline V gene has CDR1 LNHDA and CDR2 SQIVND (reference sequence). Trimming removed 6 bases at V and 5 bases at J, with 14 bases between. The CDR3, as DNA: TGTGCCAGTAGCCCCCTTAAGGAGCACAATGAGCAGTTCTTC. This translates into CASSPLKEHNEQFF.

In nucleotides, the CDR3 is TGTGCAAGTCGCTTAATCCAGGGGGCAGATACGCAGTATTTT. Its protein product is CASRLIQGADTQYF. The chain carries TRBV12-2 and TRBJ2-3; TRBD1 is the table's D call, not checked against the DNA. TRBV12-2 corresponds to a pseudogene. The CDR3 contains 14 residues.

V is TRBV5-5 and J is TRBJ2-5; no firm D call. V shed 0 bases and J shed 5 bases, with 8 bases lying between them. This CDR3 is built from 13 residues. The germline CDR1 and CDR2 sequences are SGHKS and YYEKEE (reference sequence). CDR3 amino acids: CASSLGFMETQYF. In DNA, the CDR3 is TGTGCCAGCAGCTTGGGTTTTATGGAGACCCAGTACTTC.

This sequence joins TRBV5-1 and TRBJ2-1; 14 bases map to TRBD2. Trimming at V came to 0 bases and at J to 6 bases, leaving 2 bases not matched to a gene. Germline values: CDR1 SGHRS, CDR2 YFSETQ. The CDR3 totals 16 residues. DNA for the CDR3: TGCGCCAGCAGCTTGGGTGGGACTAGCGGGGGCAATGAGCAGTTCTTC. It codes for CASSLGGTSGGNEQFF.

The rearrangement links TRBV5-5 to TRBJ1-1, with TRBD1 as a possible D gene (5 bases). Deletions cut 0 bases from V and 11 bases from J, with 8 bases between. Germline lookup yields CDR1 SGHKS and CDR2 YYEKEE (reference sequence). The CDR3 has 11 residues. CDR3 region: CASSLAGRAFF. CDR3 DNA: TGTGCCAGCAGCTTGGCAGGGAGGGCTTTCTTT.

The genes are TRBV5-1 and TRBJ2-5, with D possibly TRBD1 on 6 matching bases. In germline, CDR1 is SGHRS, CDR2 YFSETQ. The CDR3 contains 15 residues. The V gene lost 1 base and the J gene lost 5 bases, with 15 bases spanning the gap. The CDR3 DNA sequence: TGCGCCAGCAGCTTGCGTCAGGGGATGTGGGAGACCCAGTACTTC. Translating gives CASSLRQGMWETQYF.

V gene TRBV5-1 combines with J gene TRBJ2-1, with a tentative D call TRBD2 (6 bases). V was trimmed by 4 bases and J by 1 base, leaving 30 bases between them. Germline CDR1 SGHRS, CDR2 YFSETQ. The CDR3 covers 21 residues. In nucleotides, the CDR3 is TGCGCCAGCAGCCGAATTCCTGCGGGACTCGGAACCGACGGGTCCTACAATGAGCAGTTCTTC. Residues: CASSRIPAGLGTDGSYNEQFF.

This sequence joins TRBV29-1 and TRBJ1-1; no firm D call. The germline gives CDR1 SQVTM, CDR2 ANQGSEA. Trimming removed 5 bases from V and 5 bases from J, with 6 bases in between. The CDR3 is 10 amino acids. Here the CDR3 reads CSVYGTEAFF. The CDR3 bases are TGCAGCGTTTACGGGACTGAAGCTTTCTTT.

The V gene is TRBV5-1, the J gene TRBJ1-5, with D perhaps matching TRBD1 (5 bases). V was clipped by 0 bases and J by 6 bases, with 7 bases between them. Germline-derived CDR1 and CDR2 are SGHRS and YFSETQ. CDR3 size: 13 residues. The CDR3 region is CASSLDGGQPQHF. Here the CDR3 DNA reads TGCGCCAGCAGCTTGGATGGGGGTCAGCCCCAGCATTTT.

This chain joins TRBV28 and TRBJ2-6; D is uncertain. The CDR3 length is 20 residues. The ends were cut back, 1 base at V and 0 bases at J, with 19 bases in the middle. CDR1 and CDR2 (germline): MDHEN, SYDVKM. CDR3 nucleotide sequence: TGTGCCAGCAGTTTATCCCCCCGGTTATCCTTCAGCTCTGGGGCCAACGTCCTGACTTTC. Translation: CASSLSPRLSFSSGANVLTF. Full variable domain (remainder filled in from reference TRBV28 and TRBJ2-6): DVKVTQSSRYLVKRTGEKVFLECVQDMDHENMFWYRQDPGLGLRLIYFSYDVKMKEKGDIPEGYSVSREKKERFSLILESASTNQTSMYLCASSLSPRLSFSSGANVLTFGAGSRLTVL.

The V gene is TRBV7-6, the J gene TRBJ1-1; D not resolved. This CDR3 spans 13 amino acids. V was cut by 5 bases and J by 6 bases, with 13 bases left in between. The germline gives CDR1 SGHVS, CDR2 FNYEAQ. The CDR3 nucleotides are TGTGCCAGCAGCACCCTCGGGTTTGCTGAAGCTTTCTTT. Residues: CASSTLGFAEAFF.

DNA for the CDR3: TGCAGTGCTAGTTCCGTCAACTATGGCTACACCTTC. It codes for CSASSVNYGYTF. The rearrangement links TRBV20-1 to TRBJ1-2; D not certain. CDR3 size: 12 residues. V dropped 3 bases and J dropped 2 bases, with 7 bases sitting between them. Germline values: CDR1 DFQATT, CDR2 SNEGSKA (reference sequence).

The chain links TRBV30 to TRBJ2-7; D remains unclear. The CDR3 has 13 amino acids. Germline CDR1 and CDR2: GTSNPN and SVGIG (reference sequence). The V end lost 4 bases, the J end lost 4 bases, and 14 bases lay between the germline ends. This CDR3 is CAWTKAGAYEQYF. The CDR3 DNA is TGTGCCTGGACCAAGGCAGGCGCTTACGAGCAGTACTTC.

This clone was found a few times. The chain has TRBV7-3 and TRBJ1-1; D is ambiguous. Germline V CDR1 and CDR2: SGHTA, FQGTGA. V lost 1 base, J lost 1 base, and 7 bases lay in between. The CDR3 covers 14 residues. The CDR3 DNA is TGTGCCAGCAGCTTAAGTGGAGGGAACACTGAAGCTTTCTTT. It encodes CASSLSGGNTEAFF. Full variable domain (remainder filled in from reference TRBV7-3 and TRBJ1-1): GAGVSQTPSNKVTEKGKYVELRCDPISGHTALYWYRQSLGQGPEFLIYFQGTGAADDSGLPNDRFFAVRPEGSVSTLKIQRTERGDSAVYLCASSLSGGNTEAFFGQGTRLTVV.

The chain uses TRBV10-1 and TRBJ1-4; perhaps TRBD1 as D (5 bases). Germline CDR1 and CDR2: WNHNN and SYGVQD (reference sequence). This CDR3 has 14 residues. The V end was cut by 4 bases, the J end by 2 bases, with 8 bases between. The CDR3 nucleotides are TGCGCCAGCAGTGCAGGGACCACTAATGAAAAACTGTTTTTT. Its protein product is CASSAGTTNEKLFF.

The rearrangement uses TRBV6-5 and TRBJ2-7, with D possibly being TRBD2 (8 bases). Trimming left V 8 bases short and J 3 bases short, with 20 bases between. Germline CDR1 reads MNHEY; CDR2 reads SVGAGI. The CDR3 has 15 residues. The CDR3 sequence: CASGARGGQHYEQYF. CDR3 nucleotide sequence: TGTGCCAGCGGCGCTCGGGGGGGACAGCACTACGAGCAGTACTTC.

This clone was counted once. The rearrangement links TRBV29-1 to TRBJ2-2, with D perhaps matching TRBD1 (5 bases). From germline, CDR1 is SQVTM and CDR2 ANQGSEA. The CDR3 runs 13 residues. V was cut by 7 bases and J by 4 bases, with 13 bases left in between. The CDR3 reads CSGQGGGTGELFF. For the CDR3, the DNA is TGCAGCGGTCAGGGCGGTGGCACCGGGGAGCTGTTTTTT.

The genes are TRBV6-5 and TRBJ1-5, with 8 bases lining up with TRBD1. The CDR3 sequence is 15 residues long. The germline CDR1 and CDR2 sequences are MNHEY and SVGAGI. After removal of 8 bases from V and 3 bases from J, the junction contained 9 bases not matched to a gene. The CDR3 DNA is TGTGCCAGCTGCAGGGGGCTTGAGGCCAATCAGCCCCAGCATTTT. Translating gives CASCRGLEANQPQHF.

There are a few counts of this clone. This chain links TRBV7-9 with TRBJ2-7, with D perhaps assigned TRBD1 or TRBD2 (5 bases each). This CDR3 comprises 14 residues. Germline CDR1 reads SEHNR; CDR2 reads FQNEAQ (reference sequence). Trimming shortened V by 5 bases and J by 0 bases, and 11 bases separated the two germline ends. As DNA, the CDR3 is TGTGCCAGCAGCCCGGGGCTCAGCTCCTACGAGCAGTACTTC. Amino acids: CASSPGLSSYEQYF.

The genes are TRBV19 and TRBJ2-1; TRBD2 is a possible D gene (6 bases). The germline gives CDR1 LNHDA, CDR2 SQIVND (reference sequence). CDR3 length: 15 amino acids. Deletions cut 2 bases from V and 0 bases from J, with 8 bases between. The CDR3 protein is CASSISGDSYNEQFF. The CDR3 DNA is TGTGCCAGTAGTATATCGGGGGACTCCTACAATGAGCAGTTCTTC.

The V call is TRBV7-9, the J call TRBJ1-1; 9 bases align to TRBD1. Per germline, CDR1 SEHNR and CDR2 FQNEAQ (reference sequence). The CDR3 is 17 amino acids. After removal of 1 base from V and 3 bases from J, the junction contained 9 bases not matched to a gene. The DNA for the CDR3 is TGTGCCAGCAGCTTAGTGGGGACAGGGTTGGTTCACACTGAAGCTTTCTTT. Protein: CASSLVGTGLVHTEAFF.

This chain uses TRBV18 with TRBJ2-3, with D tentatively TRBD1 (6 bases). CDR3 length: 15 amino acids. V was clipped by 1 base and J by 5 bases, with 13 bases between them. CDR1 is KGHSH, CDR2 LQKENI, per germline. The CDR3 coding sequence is TGTGCCAGCTCACCACGAACAGGGCCTGGAGATACGCAGTATTTT. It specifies CASSPRTGPGDTQYF.

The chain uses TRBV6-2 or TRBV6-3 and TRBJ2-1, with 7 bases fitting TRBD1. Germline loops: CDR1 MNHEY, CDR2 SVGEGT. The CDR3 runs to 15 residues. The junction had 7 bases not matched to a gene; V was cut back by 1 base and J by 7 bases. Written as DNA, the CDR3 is TGTGCCAGCAGTTACTATGACAGGGTGGGGAATGAGCAGTTCTTC. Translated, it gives CASSYYDRVGNEQFF.

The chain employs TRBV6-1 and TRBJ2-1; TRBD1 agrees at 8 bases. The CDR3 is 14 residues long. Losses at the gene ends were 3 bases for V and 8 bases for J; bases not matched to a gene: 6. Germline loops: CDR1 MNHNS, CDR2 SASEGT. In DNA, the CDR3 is TGTGCCAGCAGTGACAGGGGGCGGGTCCATGAGCAGTTCTTC. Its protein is CASSDRGRVHEQFF.

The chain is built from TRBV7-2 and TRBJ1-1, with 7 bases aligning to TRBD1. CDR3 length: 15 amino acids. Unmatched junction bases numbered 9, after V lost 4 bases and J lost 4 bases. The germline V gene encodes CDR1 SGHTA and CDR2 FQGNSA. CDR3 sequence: CASSSATGTVTEAFF. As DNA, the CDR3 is TGTGCCAGCAGCTCAGCTACAGGGACAGTCACTGAAGCTTTCTTT.

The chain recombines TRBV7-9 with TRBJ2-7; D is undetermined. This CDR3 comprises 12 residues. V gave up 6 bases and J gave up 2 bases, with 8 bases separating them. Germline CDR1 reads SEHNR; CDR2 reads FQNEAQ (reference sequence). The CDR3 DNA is TGTGCCAGCAGAAGAGGCCCCTACGAGCAGTACTTC. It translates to CASRRGPYEQYF.

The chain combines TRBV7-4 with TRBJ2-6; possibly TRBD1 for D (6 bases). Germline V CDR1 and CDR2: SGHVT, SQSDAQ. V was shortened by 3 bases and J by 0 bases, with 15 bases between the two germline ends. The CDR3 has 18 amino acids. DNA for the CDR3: TGTGCCAGCAGCTTTTGGGACACGAAGAGCTCTGGGGCCAACGTCCTGACTTTC. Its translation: CASSFWDTKSSGANVLTF.

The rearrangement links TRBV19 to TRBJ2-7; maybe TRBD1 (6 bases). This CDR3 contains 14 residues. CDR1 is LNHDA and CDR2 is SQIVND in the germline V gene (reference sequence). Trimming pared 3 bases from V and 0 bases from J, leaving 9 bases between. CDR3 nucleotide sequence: TGTGCCAGTAGTATGAGGGGACACTCCTACGAGCAGTACTTC. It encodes CASSMRGHSYEQYF.